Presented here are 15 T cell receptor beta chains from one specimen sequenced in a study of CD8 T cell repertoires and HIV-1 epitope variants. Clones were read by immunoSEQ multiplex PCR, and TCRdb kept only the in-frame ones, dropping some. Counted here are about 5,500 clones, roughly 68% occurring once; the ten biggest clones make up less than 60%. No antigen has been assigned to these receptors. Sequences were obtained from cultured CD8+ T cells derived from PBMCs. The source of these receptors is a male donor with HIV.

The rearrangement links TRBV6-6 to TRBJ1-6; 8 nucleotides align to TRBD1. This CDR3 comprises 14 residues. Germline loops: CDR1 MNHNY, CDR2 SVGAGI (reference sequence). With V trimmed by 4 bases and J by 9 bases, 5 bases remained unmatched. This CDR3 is CASSSGQGISPLHF. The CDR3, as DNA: TGTGCCAGCAGTTCCGGACAGGGAATTTCACCCCTCCACTTT.

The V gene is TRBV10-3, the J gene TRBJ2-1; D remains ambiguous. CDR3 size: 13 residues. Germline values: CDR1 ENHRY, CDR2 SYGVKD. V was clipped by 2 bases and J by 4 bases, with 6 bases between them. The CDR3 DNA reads TGTGCCATCAGTGAGCGCTTATACAATGAGCAGTTCTTC. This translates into CAISERLYNEQFF.

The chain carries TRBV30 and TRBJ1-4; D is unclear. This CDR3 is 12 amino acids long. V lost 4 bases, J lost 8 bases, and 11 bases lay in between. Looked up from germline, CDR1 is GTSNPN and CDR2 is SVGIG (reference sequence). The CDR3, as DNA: TGTGCCTGGAAAAGCCGTACGGAAAAACTGTTTTTT. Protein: CAWKSRTEKLFF.

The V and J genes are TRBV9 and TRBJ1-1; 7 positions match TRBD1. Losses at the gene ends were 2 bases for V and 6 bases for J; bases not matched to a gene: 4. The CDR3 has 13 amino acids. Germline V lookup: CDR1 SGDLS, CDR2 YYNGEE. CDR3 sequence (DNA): TGTGCCAGCAGCGTCGGACAGGTTTCTGAAGCTTTCTTT. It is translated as CASSVGQVSEAFF.

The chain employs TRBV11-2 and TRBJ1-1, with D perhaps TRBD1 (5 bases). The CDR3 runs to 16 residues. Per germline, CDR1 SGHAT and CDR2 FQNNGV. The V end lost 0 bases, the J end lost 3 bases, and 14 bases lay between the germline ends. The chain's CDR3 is CASSLDRVRGDTEAFF. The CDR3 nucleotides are TGTGCCAGCAGCTTAGATCGGGTAAGGGGAGACACTGAAGCTTTCTTT.

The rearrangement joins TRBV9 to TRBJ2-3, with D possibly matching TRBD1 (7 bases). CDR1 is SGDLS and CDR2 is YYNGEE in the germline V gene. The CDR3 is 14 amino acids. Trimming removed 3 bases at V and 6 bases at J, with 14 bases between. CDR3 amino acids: CASSDRGLEDTQYF. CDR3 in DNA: TGTGCCAGCAGCGACAGGGGACTCGAGGATACGCAGTATTTT.

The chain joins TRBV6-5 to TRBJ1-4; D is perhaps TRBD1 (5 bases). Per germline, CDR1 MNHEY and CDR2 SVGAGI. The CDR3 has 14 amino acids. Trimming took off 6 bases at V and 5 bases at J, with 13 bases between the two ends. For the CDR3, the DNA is TGTGCCAGCAGCGAGGGGAGTTTGAATGAAAAACTGTTTTTT. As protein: CASSEGSLNEKLFF.

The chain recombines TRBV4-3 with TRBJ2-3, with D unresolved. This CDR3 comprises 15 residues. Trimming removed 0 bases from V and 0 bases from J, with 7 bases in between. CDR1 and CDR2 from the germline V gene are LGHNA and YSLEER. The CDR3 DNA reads TGCGCCAGCAGCCAAGACCAAGGGAGCACAGATACGCAGTATTTT. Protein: CASSQDQGSTDTQYF.

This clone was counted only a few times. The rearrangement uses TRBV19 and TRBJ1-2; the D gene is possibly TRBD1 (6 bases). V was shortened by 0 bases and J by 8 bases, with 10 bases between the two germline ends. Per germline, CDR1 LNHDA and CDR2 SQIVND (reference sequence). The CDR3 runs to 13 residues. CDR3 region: CASSIDHRAGYTF. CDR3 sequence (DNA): TGTGCCAGTAGTATAGATCACAGGGCCGGCTACACCTTC.

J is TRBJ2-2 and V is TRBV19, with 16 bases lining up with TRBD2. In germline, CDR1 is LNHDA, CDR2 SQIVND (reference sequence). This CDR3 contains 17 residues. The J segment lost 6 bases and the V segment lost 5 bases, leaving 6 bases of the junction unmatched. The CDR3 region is CASSPSGLAGGSGELFF. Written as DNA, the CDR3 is TGTGCCAGTAGTCCCTCGGGACTAGCGGGAGGGTCCGGGGAGCTGTTTTTT.

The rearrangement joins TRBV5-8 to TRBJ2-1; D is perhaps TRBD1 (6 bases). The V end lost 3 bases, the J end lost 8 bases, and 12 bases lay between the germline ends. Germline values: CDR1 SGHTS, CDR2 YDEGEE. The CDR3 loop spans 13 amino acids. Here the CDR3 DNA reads TGTGCCAGCAGCTCGAGGGGGTGGGATGAGCAGTTCTTC. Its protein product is CASSSRGWDEQFF.

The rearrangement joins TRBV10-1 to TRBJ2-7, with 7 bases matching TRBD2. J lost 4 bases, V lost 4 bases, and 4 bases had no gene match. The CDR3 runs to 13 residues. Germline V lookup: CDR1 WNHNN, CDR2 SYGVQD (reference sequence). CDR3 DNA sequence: TGCGCCAGCAGTGGGGACTATTTTTACGAGCAGTACTTC. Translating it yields CASSGDYFYEQYF.

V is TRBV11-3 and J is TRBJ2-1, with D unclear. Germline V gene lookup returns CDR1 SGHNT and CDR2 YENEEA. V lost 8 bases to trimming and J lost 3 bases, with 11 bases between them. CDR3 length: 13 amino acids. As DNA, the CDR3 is TGTGCCAGCCAGACCAAGGGCTACAATGAGCAGTTCTTC. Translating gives CASQTKGYNEQFF.

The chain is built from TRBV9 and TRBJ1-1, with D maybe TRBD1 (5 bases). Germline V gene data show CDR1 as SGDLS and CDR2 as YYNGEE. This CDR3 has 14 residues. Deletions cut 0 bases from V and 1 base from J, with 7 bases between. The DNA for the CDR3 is TGTGCCAGCAGCGTAGCTGGGGGGAACACTGAAGCTTTCTTT. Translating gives CASSVAGGNTEAFF.

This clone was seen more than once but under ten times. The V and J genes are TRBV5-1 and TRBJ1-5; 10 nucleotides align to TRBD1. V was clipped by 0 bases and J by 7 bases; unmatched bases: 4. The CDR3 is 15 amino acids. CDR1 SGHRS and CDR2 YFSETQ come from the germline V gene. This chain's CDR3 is CASSLEGTGAQPQHF. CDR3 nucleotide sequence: TGCGCCAGCAGCTTGGAGGGGACAGGGGCCCAGCCCCAGCATTTT.